The clone carrying this T cell receptor beta chain was detected ten times or more. What it binds is unknown. By quantitative 5'-RACE with molecular barcodes, the TCR beta libraries were made. Each CDR3 protein gets one entry after TCRdb re-called the 5' RACE reads with MiXCR. The sample carries approximately 220,000 distinct CDR3 sequences, roughly 24% recorded once. This sample is part of a study of CD8 T cells in ankylosing spondylitis. Findings and limits, study-wide: Reactive arthritis synovial fluid and blood previously showed some of these motif variants. Blood of patients with ankylosing spondylitis appeared to be characterized by a TCR beta motif of several highly homologous variants. Matched ankylosing spondylitis synovial fluid reportedly showed significant enrichment of disease-linked clones.

Germline lookup yields CDR1 SGHVS and CDR2 FQNEAQ. Trimming took 1 base from V and 3 from J; bases not matched to a gene: 7. This CDR3 has 17 residues. The J gene is TRBJ2-7, the V gene TRBV7-8, with 12 bases identical to TRBD2. Sequences were obtained from blood, either unsorted or a sorted T cell fraction (not recorded which). This TCR derives from a male donor with ankylosing spondylitis or in good health (not recorded which). The CDR3 sequence: CASSLGGLAGRSYEQYF. Here the CDR3 DNA reads TGTGCCAGCAGCTTAGGGGGACTAGCGGGTAGGAGCTACGAGCAGTACTTC.